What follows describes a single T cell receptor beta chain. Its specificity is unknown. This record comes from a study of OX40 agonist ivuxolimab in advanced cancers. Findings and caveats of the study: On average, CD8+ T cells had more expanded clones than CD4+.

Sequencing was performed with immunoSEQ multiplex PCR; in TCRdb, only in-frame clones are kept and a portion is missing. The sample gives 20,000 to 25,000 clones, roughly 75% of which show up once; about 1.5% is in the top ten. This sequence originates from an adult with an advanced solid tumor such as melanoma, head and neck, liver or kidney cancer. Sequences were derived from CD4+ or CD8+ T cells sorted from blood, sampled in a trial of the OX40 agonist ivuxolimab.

CDR3 protein: CASSDGQGDGYTF. CDR3 DNA sequence: TGTGCCAGCAGTGACGGACAGGGGGATGGCTACACCTTC. The J gene is TRBJ1-2, the V gene TRBV6-1; 10 nucleotides agree with TRBD1. The ends lost 3 bases at V and 6 bases at J; junction bases unmatched: 1. The CDR3 spans 13 residues. CDR1 and CDR2 (germline): MNHNS, SASEGT.